These 14 T cell receptor beta chains were sequenced from one sample in a study of early T cells in non-severe SARS-CoV-2 infection. TCRdb reprocessed the 5' RACE reads with MiXCR, giving one entry per CDR3 protein. The top ten hold roughly 4.5% of the sample, which has 55,000 to 65,000 distinct CDR3 sequences, about an eighth seen once. Sequenced: whole blood. The origin of the receptors is an adult who was a healthcare worker with PCR-confirmed SARS-CoV-2 infection or an uninfected control (not recorded which).

This clonotype occurred many times. CDR3 sequence reads: CASSYSGTSGGTIGDEQFF. The CDR3 DNA sequence: TGTGCCAGCAGTTACTCAGGGACTAGCGGGGGAACAATCGGGGATGAGCAGTTCTTC. The chain employs TRBV6-2 or TRBV6-3 and TRBJ2-1; 14 nucleotides agree with TRBD2. This CDR3 comprises 19 residues. V was pared by 0 bases and J by 8 bases, with 12 bases of the junction left unmatched. In germline, CDR1 is MNHEY, CDR2 SVGEGT.

The chain carries TRBV29-1 and TRBJ1-1, with a tentative D call TRBD1 (5 bases). This CDR3 spans 13 amino acids. V lost 6 bases, J lost 6 bases, and 17 bases lay in between. Germline V gene lookup returns CDR1 SQVTM and CDR2 ANQGSEA. In DNA, the CDR3 is TGCAGCGTGGGAAGAACGCAGGGTTCTGAAGCTTTCTTT. This gives the protein CSVGRTQGSEAFF. The whole variable domain, filled in from reference TRBV29-1 and TRBJ1-1, reads SAVISQKPSRDICQRGTSLTIQCQVDSQVTMMFWYRQQPGQSLTLIATANQGSEATYESGFVIDKFPISRPNLTFSTLTVSNMSPEDSSIYLCSVGRTQGSEAFFGQGTRLTVV.

This clonotype was observed many times. The chain carries TRBV20-1 and TRBJ1-1; 7 bases are shared with TRBD1. The CDR3 loop spans 12 amino acids. Germline CDR1 and CDR2: DFQATT and SNEGSKA (reference sequence). V shed 1 base and J 7 bases; nucleotides not matched to a gene: 3. CDR3 in DNA: TGCAGTGCTAGAGCCCCAGGGGGTGAAGCTTTCTTT. Residues: CSARAPGGEAFF.

This clonotype was observed a few times. The genes are TRBV11-2 and TRBJ2-1; no clear D. Germline lookup yields CDR1 SGHAT and CDR2 FQNNGV. With 5 bases removed from V and 5 bases from J, the gap between germline ends came to 10 bases. The CDR3 loop spans 13 amino acids. CDR3: CASSAALDNEQFF. Written as DNA, the CDR3 is TGTGCCAGCAGCGCCGCCCTAGACAATGAGCAGTTCTTC.

The chain is built from TRBV5-6 and TRBJ2-1; no definite D call. The germline V and J ends were trimmed by 3 bases and 0 bases, with 10 bases remaining between them. Germline assignment: CDR1 SGHDT and CDR2 YYEEEE. This CDR3 has 15 residues. This chain's CDR3 is CASSSRTGSYNEQFF. For the CDR3, the DNA is TGTGCCAGCAGCTCGAGGACGGGCTCCTACAATGAGCAGTTCTTC. Combining the CDR3 with reference TRBV5-6 and TRBJ2-1 gives the whole variable domain DAGVTQSPTHLIKTRGQQVTLRCSPKSGHDTVSWYQQALGQGPQFIFQYYEEEERQRGNFPDRFSGHQFPNYSSELNVNALLLGDSALYLCASSSRTGSYNEQFFGPGTRLTVL.

This clonotype was picked up many times. The chain joins TRBV7-2 to TRBJ2-1; 9 nucleotides line up with TRBD2. CDR3 size: 15 residues. Germline assignment: CDR1 SGHTA and CDR2 FQGNSA. V gave up 5 bases and J gave up 5 bases; unmatched junction bases: 7. The CDR3 is CASSPTSGLNNEQFF. CDR3 in DNA: TGTGCCAGCAGCCCCACTAGCGGGCTAAACAATGAGCAGTTCTTC.

This clonotype came up many times. V usage is TRBV7-6 and J usage is TRBJ1-6; D is unresolved. Trimming cost V 4 bases and J 8 bases, with 9 bases left between them. Germline CDR1 and CDR2: SGHVS and FNYEAQ. This CDR3 is built from 13 residues. CDR3 residues: CASSSPSDSPLHF. CDR3 DNA sequence: TGTGCCAGCAGCTCCCCCTCGGATTCACCCCTCCACTTT.

In this sample, this clonotype turned up a few times. The chain couples TRBV29-1 to TRBJ2-5; a weak D match, TRBD2 (6 bases). The CDR3 is made up of 12 amino acids. Germline-derived CDR1 and CDR2 are SQVTM and ANQGSEA. V lost 5 bases and J 3 bases, leaving 10 bases between the germline ends. The CDR3 DNA reads TGCAGCGTTAATGGAGGGAAAGAGACCCAGTACTTC. Encoded protein: CSVNGGKETQYF.

This clonotype was detected a few times. This chain uses TRBV29-1 with TRBJ1-3; no clear D. Looked up from germline, CDR1 is SQVTM and CDR2 is ANQGSEA. This CDR3 contains 13 residues. V shed 4 bases and J shed 2 bases, with 9 bases lying between them. The CDR3 DNA reads as TGCAGCGTTGGTGGCCAGACTGGAAACACCATATATTTT. Translation gives CSVGGQTGNTIYF. The variable domain in full, completed from reference TRBV29-1 and TRBJ1-3, reads SAVISQKPSRDICQRGTSLTIQCQVDSQVTMMFWYRQQPGQSLTLIATANQGSEATYESGFVIDKFPISRPNLTFSTLTVSNMSPEDSSIYLCSVGGQTGNTIYFGEGSWLTVV.

The CDR3 nucleotides read TGCAGCGTTGAAGATGAAGGGGGCAGGGAGCTGTTTTTT. Residues: CSVEDEGGRELFF. This chain uses TRBV29-1 with TRBJ2-2; 7 bases are a match to TRBD1. V shed 0 bases, J shed 9 bases, and the junction held 4 bases outside the gene matches. The CDR3 spans 13 residues. From germline, CDR1 is SQVTM and CDR2 ANQGSEA.

This clonotype was counted ten times or more. The chain has TRBV28 and TRBJ2-7; D possibly matches TRBD1 or TRBD2 (6 bases each). The CDR3 sequence is 12 residues long. Trimming removed 7 bases from V and 8 bases from J, with 15 bases in between. Germline loops: CDR1 MDHEN, CDR2 SYDVKM. CDR3 DNA sequence: TGTGCCAGCAATGGGGGGCTAGCTAAGCAGTACTTC. Translation: CASNGGLAKQYF.

This clonotype showed up just a few times. This chain links TRBV4-1 with TRBJ2-7; 8 bases are a match to TRBD2. J gave up 2 bases and V 1 base, and 7 bases lay outside the gene matches. The CDR3 runs 16 residues. The V gene's germline CDR1 is MGHRA and CDR2 YSYEKL. CDR3 in DNA: TGCGCCAGCAGCCAAGGCTTAGCGGGACGCACCTACGAGCAGTACTTC. Translating gives CASSQGLAGRTYEQYF.

At least ten counts were recorded for this clonotype. The chain is built from TRBV11-2 and TRBJ1-3, with 7 nucleotides matching TRBD1. The trim removed 5 bases at V and 0 bases at J, leaving 4 bases unmatched. The CDR3 contains 15 residues. CDR1 is SGHAT and CDR2 is FQNNGV in the germline V gene. The CDR3 sequence is CASSQTGASGNTIYF. DNA for the CDR3: TGTGCCAGCAGCCAAACAGGGGCCTCTGGAAACACCATATATTTT.

J is TRBJ2-1 and V is TRBV6-4, with a tentative D call TRBD2 (6 bases). The CDR3 covers 15 residues. The V end was cut by 1 base, the J end by 6 bases, with 13 bases between. Germline loops: CDR1 MRHNA, CDR2 SNTAGT. The CDR3 sequence: CASSDYSSGRNEQFF. The CDR3, as DNA: TGTGCCAGCAGTGACTACAGTAGCGGACGCAATGAGCAGTTCTTC.